This T cell receptor beta chain was observed in a study of cytomegalovirus exposure and HLA in healthy donors. It was with 60 Vbeta and 13 Jbeta primers that the PCR ran. Here immunoSEQ multiplex PCR was the method, and the copy in TCRdb shows in-frame clones only, minus some. This table holds around 100,000 clones, roughly three quarters found once. The CDR3 covers 17 residues. Germline V gene data show CDR1 as MNHEY and CDR2 as SMNVEV (reference sequence). The V end lost 5 bases, the J end lost 1 base, and 21 bases lay between the germline ends. The chain links TRBV27 to TRBJ2-7, with D tentatively TRBD1 (5 bases). Input material: PBMCs. The clonotype originates from a woman aged 18 to 35 in good health and CMV-seropositive. This CDR3 reads CASSPSQGDLGSYEQYF. CDR3 coding DNA: TGTGCCAGCAGTCCGAGTCAAGGGGATCTCGGGTCCTACGAGCAGTACTTC.